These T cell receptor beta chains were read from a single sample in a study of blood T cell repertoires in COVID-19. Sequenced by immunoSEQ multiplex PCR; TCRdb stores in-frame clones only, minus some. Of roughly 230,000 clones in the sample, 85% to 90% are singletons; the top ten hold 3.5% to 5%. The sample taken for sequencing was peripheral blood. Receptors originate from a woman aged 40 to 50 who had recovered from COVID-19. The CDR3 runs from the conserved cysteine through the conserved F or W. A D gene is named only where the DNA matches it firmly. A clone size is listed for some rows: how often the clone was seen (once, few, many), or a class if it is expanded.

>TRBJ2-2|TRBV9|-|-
CASSGQVSTGELFF
TGTGCCAGCAGCGGACAGGTTTCCACCGGGGAGCTGTTTTTT
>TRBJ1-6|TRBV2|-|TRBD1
CASSVMGTENNSPLHF
TGTGCCAGCAGTGTGATGGGGACAGAAAATAATTCACCCCTCCACTTT
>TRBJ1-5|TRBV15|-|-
CATSRGLQSNQPQHF
TGTGCCACCAGCAGAGGACTTCAGAGCAATCAGCCCCAGCATTTT
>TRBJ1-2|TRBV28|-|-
CASRGGGSNYGYTF
TGTGCCAGCAGAGGCGGAGGGTCGAACTATGGCTACACCTTC
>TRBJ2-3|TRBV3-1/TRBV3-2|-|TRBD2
CASSQEAVAGNPDTQYF
TGTGCCAGCAGCCAGGAGGCGGTAGCGGGGAATCCAGATACGCAGTATTTT
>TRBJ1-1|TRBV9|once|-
CASSVAGRGTEAFF
TGTGCCAGCAGCGTAGCCGGGCGGGGGACTGAAGCTTTCTTT
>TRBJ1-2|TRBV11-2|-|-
CASSLVGRRERYTF
TGTGCCAGCAGCTTAGTTGGCAGGAGGGAGCGCTACACCTTC
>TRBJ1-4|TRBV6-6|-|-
CASSYGEGANEKLFF
TGTGCCAGCAGTTACGGGGAGGGTGCTAATGAAAAACTGTTTTTT
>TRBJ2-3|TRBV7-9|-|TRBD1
CASSSNRGTGTDTQYF
TGTGCCAGCAGCTCGAACAGGGGGACGGGCACAGATACGCAGTATTTT
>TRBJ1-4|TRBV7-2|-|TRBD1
CASSWGQANEKLFF
TGTGCCAGCAGCTGGGGACAGGCTAATGAAAAACTGTTTTTT
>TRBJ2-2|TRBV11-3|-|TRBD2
CASSPPGGLDSAGELFF
TGTGCCAGCAGCCCCCCGGGGGGTCTTGATTCTGCCGGGGAGCTGTTTTTT
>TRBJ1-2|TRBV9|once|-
CASSVAAGLDGYTF
TGTGCCAGCAGCGTAGCGGCGGGGCTGGACGGCTACACCTTC
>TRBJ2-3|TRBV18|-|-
CASSTRDTQYF
TGTGCCAGCTCAACGAGGGATACGCAGTATTTT
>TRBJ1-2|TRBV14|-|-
CASSQWQGSNYGYTF
TGTGCCAGCAGCCAGTGGCAGGGCTCAAACTATGGCTACACCTTC
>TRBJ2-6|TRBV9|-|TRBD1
CASSESRGPGANVLTF
TGTGCCAGCAGCGAATCAAGGGGGCCTGGGGCCAACGTCCTGACTTTC
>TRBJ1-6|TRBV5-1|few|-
CASSFREGESPLHF
TGCGCCAGCAGCTTCCGGGAAGGTGAATCACCCCTCCACTTT
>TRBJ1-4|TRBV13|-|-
CASSIEHSHLREKLFF
TGTGCCAGCAGCATAGAACACAGCCACCTTCGGGAAAAACTGTTTTTT
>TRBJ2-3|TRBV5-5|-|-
CASSLVAGSTDTQYF
TGTGCCAGCAGCTTGGTCGCGGGAAGCACAGATACGCAGTATTTT
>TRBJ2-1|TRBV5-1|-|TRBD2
CASSFSSGRARSYNEQFF
TGCGCCAGCAGCTTCTCGAGCGGGAGGGCCAGGTCCTACAATGAGCAGTTCTTC
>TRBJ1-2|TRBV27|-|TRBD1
CASSLVGTGYSSGYTF
TGTGCCAGCAGTTTAGTAGGGACAGGGTATTCCTCAGGCTACACCTTC
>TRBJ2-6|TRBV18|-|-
CASSPGTGSGANVLTF
TGTGCCAGCTCACCAGGTACGGGTTCTGGGGCCAACGTCCTGACTTTC
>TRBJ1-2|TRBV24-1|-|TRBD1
CATSVPRGRANYGYTF
TGTGCCACCAGTGTCCCCAGGGGGCGGGCTAACTATGGCTACACCTTC
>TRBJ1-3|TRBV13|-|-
CASSRKQGSSGNTIYF
TGTGCCAGCAGCCGAAAACAGGGAAGCTCTGGAAACACCATATATTTT
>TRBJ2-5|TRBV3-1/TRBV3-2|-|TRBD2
CASSQETRGEHQETQYF
TGTGCCAGCAGCCAAGAAACTCGGGGGGAACATCAAGAGACCCAGTACTTC
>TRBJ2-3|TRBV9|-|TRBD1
CASSGDRDTQYF
TGTGCCAGCAGCGGGGACAGAGATACGCAGTATTTT